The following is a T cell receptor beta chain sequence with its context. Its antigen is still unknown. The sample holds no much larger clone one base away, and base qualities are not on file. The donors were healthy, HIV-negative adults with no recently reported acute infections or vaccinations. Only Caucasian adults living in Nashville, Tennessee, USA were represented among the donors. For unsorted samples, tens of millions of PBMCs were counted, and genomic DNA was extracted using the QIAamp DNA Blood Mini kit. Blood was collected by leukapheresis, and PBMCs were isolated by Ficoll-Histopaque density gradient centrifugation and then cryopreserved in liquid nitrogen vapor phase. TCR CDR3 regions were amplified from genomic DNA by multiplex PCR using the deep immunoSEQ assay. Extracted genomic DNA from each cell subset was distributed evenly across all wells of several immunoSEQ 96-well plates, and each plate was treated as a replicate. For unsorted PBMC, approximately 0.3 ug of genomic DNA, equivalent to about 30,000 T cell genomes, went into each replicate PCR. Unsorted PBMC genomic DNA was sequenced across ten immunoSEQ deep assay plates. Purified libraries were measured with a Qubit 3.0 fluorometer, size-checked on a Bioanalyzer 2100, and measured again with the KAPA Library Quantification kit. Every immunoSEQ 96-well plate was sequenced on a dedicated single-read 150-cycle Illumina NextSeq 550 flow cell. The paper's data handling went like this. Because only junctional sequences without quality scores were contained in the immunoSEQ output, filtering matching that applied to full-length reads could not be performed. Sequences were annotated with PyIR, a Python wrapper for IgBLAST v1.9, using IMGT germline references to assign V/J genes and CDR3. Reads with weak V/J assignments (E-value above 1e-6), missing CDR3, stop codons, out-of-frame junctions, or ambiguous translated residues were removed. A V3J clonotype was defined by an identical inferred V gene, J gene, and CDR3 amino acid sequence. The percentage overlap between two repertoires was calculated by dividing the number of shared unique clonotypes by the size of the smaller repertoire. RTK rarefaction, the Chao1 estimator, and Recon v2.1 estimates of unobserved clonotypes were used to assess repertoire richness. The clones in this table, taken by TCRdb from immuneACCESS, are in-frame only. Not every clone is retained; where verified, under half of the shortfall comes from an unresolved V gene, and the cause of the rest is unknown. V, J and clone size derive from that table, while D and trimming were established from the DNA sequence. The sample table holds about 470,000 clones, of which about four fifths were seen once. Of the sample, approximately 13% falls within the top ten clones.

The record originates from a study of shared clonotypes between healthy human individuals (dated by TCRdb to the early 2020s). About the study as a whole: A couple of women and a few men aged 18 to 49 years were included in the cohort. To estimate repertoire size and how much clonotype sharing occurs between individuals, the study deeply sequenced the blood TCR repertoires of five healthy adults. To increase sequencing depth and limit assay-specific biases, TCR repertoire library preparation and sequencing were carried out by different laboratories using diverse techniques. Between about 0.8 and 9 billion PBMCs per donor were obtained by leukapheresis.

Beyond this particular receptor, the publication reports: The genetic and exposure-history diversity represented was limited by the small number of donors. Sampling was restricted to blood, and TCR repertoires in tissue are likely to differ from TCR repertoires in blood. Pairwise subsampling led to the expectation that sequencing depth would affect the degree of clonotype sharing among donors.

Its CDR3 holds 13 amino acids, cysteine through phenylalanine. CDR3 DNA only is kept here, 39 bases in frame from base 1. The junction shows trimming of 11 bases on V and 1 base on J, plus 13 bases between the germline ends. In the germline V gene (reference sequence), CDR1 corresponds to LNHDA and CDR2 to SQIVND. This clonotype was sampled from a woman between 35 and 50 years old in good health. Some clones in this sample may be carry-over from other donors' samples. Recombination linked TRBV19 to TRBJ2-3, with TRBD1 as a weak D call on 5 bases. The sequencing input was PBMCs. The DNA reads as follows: TGTGCCGCCGCTGACAGTGGCACAGATACGCAGTATTTT. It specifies CAAADSGTDTQYF.